These T cell receptor beta chains were read from a single sample in a study of blood T cells in healthy people across ages. Each CDR3 protein gets one entry after TCRdb re-called the 5' RACE reads with MiXCR. The sample carries about 2 million distinct CDR3 sequences, 49% recorded once. The sequencing sample was made of blood. Every receptor here comes from a woman between 40 and 55 years old in good health. The CDR3 runs from the conserved cysteine through the conserved F or W. The D gene is left open where the match is weak. A row's size may be missing; if present it is once, few, many or a size class.

>-|TRBJ1-1|TRBD1|TRBV28
CASSSSSGGTGRTGTFF
TGTGCCAGCAGTTCCTCCTCGGGGGGGACAGGGAGGACCGGGACTTTCTTT
>few|TRBJ1-1|-|TRBV21-1
CASSKWPTGLGYTEAFF
TGTGCCAGCAGCAAATGGCCGACAGGGCTAGGGTACACTGAAGCTTTCTTT
>few|TRBJ2-5|TRBD1|TRBV12-3/TRBV12-4
CASSLFGQVQETQYF
TGTGCCAGCAGTTTATTCGGACAGGTTCAAGAGACCCAGTACTTC
>few|TRBJ2-1|TRBD1|TRBV28
CASTNGDRVYSEQFF
TGTGCCAGCACCAACGGGGACAGGGTATATAGTGAGCAGTTCTTC
>-|TRBJ2-7|-|TRBV9
CASSVVASWPSKQYF
TGTGCCAGCAGCGTAGTCGCTAGTTGGCCCTCTAAGCAGTACTTC
>once|TRBJ2-7|-|TRBV7-9
CASSFNLGAGNEQYF
TGTGCCAGCAGCTTTAATCTCGGGGCTGGGAATGAGCAGTACTTC
>-|TRBJ2-3|-|TRBV4-1
CASSPEDSAGWVAQYF
TGCGCCAGCAGCCCAGAGGACTCCGCGGGGTGGGTGGCGCAGTATTTT
>-|TRBJ2-5|-|TRBV20-1
CSAKGGRPETQYF
TGCAGTGCTAAGGGCGGGCGACCGGAGACCCAGTACTTC
>few|TRBJ2-5|-|TRBV20-1
CSARGLEDWYQETQYF
TGCAGTGCTAGAGGGCTGGAGGACTGGTACCAAGAGACCCAGTACTTC
>-|TRBJ1-2|-|TRBV28
CASIGEGPGSYGYTF
TGTGCCAGCATTGGGGAGGGTCCGGGGAGCTATGGCTACACCTTC
>few|TRBJ2-7|-|TRBV20-1
CSASLHSHEQYF
TGCAGTGCTAGCTTGCACTCCCACGAGCAGTACTTC
>-|TRBJ2-7|-|TRBV3-1
CASSQDGLRYEQYF
TGTGCCAGCAGCCAAGACGGCCTACGATACGAGCAGTACTTC
>-|TRBJ1-2|-|TRBV7-9
CASSLGSQGNYTF
TGTGCCAGCAGCTTAGGTTCCCAGGGGAACTACACCTTC
>few|TRBJ2-7|TRBD2|TRBV10-3
CAIRLTSGGPYEQYF
TGTGCCATCAGGTTGACTAGCGGGGGGCCTTACGAGCAGTACTTC
>-|TRBJ2-7|-|TRBV12-3/TRBV12-4
CASSRARDYEQYF
TGTGCCAGCAGTCGGGCCAGGGATTACGAGCAGTACTTC
>-|TRBJ2-1|TRBD2|TRBV9
CASGGRISGGHNEQFF
TGTGCCAGCGGGGGACGCATTAGCGGGGGACACAATGAGCAGTTCTTC
>few|TRBJ2-1|-|TRBV6-2/TRBV6-3
CASSRRFGDEQFF
TGTGCCAGCAGTCGTCGGTTCGGGGATGAGCAGTTCTTC
>-|TRBJ2-7|-|TRBV7-2
CASSPQPGGSYEQYF
TGTGCCAGCAGCCCCCAGCCGGGGGGCAGCTACGAGCAGTACTTC
>-|TRBJ1-5|TRBD1|TRBV5-1
CASSPTGGLKPQHF
TGCGCCAGCAGCCCCACAGGGGGCCTAAAGCCCCAGCATTTT
>-|TRBJ2-7|-|TRBV7-2
CASSFGPLSYEQYF
TGTGCCAGCAGCTTTGGACCCCTCTCCTACGAGCAGTACTTC
>-|TRBJ2-1|-|TRBV20-1
CSATRKNEQFF
TGCAGTGCTACTCGGAAGAATGAGCAGTTCTTC
>-|TRBJ1-2|-|TRBV7-8
CASSWGDGGAQHYGYTF
TGTGCCAGCAGCTGGGGAGATGGGGGGGCCCAGCACTATGGCTACACCTTC
>-|TRBJ2-1|-|TRBV7-6
CASGRSNEQFF
TGTGCCAGCGGCCGGAGCAATGAGCAGTTCTTC
>-|TRBJ1-5|TRBD1|TRBV2
CASRGQGAISNQPQHF
TGTGCCAGCAGAGGACAGGGGGCTATTAGCAATCAGCCCCAGCATTTT
>few|TRBJ2-5|TRBD2|TRBV18
CASSPAGGEIRETQYF
TGTGCCAGCTCTCCTGCGGGAGGGGAAATACGTGAGACCCAGTACTTC
>-|TRBJ2-7|-|TRBV20-1
CSATGGTSGSYEQYF
TGCAGTGCTACCGGTGGAACCAGCGGCTCCTACGAGCAGTACTTC
>few|TRBJ1-2|-|TRBV20-1
CSATSTGYYTF
TGCAGTGCCACCTCAACCGGATACTACACCTTC
>-|TRBJ1-5|TRBD1|TRBV20-1
CSALQPGQGYQPQHF
TGCAGTGCGCTACAACCGGGACAGGGATACCAGCCCCAGCATTTT
>-|TRBJ2-7|-|TRBV9
CASSVMSAPYEQYF
TGTGCCAGCAGCGTAATGTCAGCCCCCTACGAGCAGTACTTC
>few|TRBJ2-1|-|TRBV12-5
CASGSGLGYNEQFF
TGTGCTAGTGGTTCTGGTCTCGGTTACAATGAGCAGTTCTTC
>-|TRBJ2-1|TRBD1|TRBV29-1
CSGEQGRNNEQFF
TGCAGCGGAGAACAGGGGCGCAACAATGAGCAGTTCTTC
>-|TRBJ2-3|-|TRBV10-2
CASKRESTDTQYF
TGCGCCAGCAAACGGGAGAGCACAGATACGCAGTATTTT
>-|TRBJ2-7|-|TRBV7-2
CASSPSGPRYEQYF
TGTGCCAGCAGCCCCTCGGGACCTCGCTACGAGCAGTACTTC
>-|TRBJ1-4|-|TRBV9
CASSPSRRGATFNEKLFF
TGTGCCAGCAGCCCATCGAGGCGGGGAGCCACTTTTAATGAAAAACTGTTTTTT
>-|TRBJ1-6|TRBD1|TRBV6-2/TRBV6-3
CASTDPGTGTYNSPLHF
TGTGCCAGCACCGACCCCGGGACAGGGACTTATAATTCACCCCTCCACTTT
>few|TRBJ2-1|-|TRBV11-1
CASSLVLGLNNEQFF
TGTGCCAGCAGCTTAGTGTTGGGTCTGAACAATGAGCAGTTCTTC
>-|TRBJ1-1|-|TRBV28
CASSYRPGGTFF
TGTGCCAGCAGCTATCGTCCCGGGGGCACTTTCTTT
>-|TRBJ1-1|-|TRBV28
CASSPGGGYEDTEAFF
TGTGCCAGCAGTCCCGGAGGGGGTTACGAGGACACTGAAGCTTTCTTT
>-|TRBJ2-7|TRBD2|TRBV20-1
CSAVTDGGDYEQYF
TGCAGTGCTGTAACCGACGGGGGGGACTACGAGCAGTACTTC
>few|TRBJ1-2|-|TRBV7-9
CASSYTPTVDYGYTF
TGTGCCAGCAGCTACACTCCGACAGTAGACTATGGCTACACCTTC
>once|TRBJ1-5|-|TRBV25-1
CASSASAAANQPQHF
TGTGCCAGCAGTGCAAGTGCGGCCGCAAATCAGCCCCAGCATTTT
>few|TRBJ2-7|-|TRBV24-1
CATSGVRGGPYEQYF
TGTGCCACCAGTGGGGTACGGGGAGGACCTTACGAGCAGTACTTC
>few|TRBJ2-7|TRBD1|TRBV7-2
CASSSRLTGSPYEQYF
TGTGCCAGCAGCTCAAGACTGACAGGGTCGCCTTACGAGCAGTACTTC
>-|TRBJ2-6|TRBD1|TRBV27
CASSSRDRGWIGANVLTF
TGTGCCAGCAGTTCCCGGGACAGGGGATGGATTGGGGCCAACGTCCTGACTTTC
>-|TRBJ2-5|-|TRBV28
CASSELAKETQYF
TGTGCCAGCAGTGAACTCGCAAAAGAGACCCAGTACTTC
>-|TRBJ2-1|-|TRBV20-1
CSARGATGSYNEQFF
TGCAGTGCTAGAGGGGCGACTGGGTCTTACAATGAGCAGTTCTTC
>-|TRBJ2-1|-|TRBV19
CASSIQPVNNEQFF
TGTGCCAGTAGTATCCAGCCGGTTAACAATGAGCAGTTCTTC
>-|TRBJ1-6|-|TRBV25-1
CASINTGLNSPLHF
TGTGCCAGTATTAACACAGGGCTGAATTCACCCCTCCACTTT
>few|TRBJ2-7|TRBD1|TRBV20-1
CSARGIRDSPYEQYF
TGCAGTGCTAGAGGGATCCGGGACAGCCCCTACGAGCAGTACTTC
>-|TRBJ1-2|-|TRBV20-1
CSARDTRVGYGYTF
TGCAGTGCTAGAGATACTAGGGTTGGCTATGGCTACACCTTC
>few|TRBJ2-1|TRBD2|TRBV7-2
CASRLAGEYNEQFF
TGTGCCAGCAGACTAGCGGGGGAATACAATGAGCAGTTCTTC